These T cell receptor beta chains were read from a single sample in a study of blood T cells in healthy people across ages. TCRdb re-called the 5' RACE reads with MiXCR, one entry per CDR3 protein. This repertoire shows around 900,000 distinct CDR3 sequences, roughly 51% found once; its top ten account for over 20%. The sequencing input was blood. These receptors were obtained from a woman aged 60 to 75 in good health. The CDR3 runs from the conserved cysteine through the conserved F or W. The size field is filled for only some rows; it gives once, few, many or a size class.

abundance: NA; v_gene: TRBV12-3/TRBV12-4; CDR3aa: CASSLTPGVYERYF
abundance: few; v_gene: TRBV20-1; CDR3aa: CSARGGLSYGYTF
abundance: few; v_gene: TRBV16; CDR3aa: CASSLEQGQGLYEQYF
abundance: NA; v_gene: TRBV29-1; CDR3aa: CSVEGGRGIQETQYF
abundance: few; v_gene: TRBV29-1; CDR3aa: CSVARGRTDTQYF
abundance: few; v_gene: TRBV4-1; CDR3aa: CASSQVWNGVPSYEQYF
abundance: NA; v_gene: TRBV20-1; CDR3aa: CSANKGQGASEQYF
abundance: few; v_gene: TRBV2; CDR3aa: CASKRTSGRETQYF
abundance: NA; v_gene: TRBV6-2/TRBV6-3; CDR3aa: CASSTDRAYNEQFF
abundance: NA; v_gene: TRBV12-3/TRBV12-4; CDR3aa: CASSLRESSYNEQFF
abundance: NA; v_gene: TRBV20-1; CDR3aa: CSAKRDSHNEQFF
abundance: NA; v_gene: TRBV4-1; CDR3aa: CTSRKPGSQETQYF
abundance: NA; v_gene: TRBV7-2; CDR3aa: CASSPDRGKSYEQYF
abundance: NA; v_gene: TRBV6-1; CDR3aa: CASSGGWGGTEAFF
abundance: NA; v_gene: TRBV28; CDR3aa: CASSLSFRAVGTTTYEQYF
abundance: NA; v_gene: TRBV6-2/TRBV6-3; CDR3aa: CASSDRGANYGYTF
abundance: NA; v_gene: TRBV4-1; CDR3aa: CASNQWGGLAKNIQYF
abundance: few; v_gene: TRBV12-3/TRBV12-4; CDR3aa: CASSPLDRGHNEQFF
abundance: NA; v_gene: TRBV2; CDR3aa: CAKSLGQGMYF
abundance: many; v_gene: TRBV7-9; CDR3aa: CASNPAREGNEQFF
abundance: few; v_gene: TRBV29-1; CDR3aa: CSVVTPPKQTQYF
abundance: few; v_gene: TRBV18; CDR3aa: CASSWGGVNTEAFF
abundance: once; v_gene: TRBV29-1; CDR3aa: CSVSHHYEQYF
abundance: few; v_gene: TRBV7-9; CDR3aa: CASSLIGSSYNEQFF
abundance: NA; v_gene: TRBV18; CDR3aa: CASSPRAGGTTYEQYF
abundance: NA; v_gene: TRBV7-9; CDR3aa: CASSSGTGRDEKLFF
abundance: NA; v_gene: TRBV3-1; CDR3aa: CASSQGLYGQYF
abundance: NA; v_gene: TRBV29-1; CDR3aa: CSVEVTGQPYNEQFF
abundance: few; v_gene: TRBV12-3/TRBV12-4; CDR3aa: CASTNLGVHEQYF
abundance: NA; v_gene: TRBV10-2; CDR3aa: CASSEPALGGWTGELFF
abundance: few; v_gene: TRBV12-3/TRBV12-4; CDR3aa: CASSFQSGEKLFF
abundance: once; v_gene: TRBV7-6; CDR3aa: CATAGVENEKLFF
abundance: NA; v_gene: TRBV12-3/TRBV12-4; CDR3aa: CASSLYPGPATVVETQYF
abundance: NA; v_gene: TRBV18; CDR3aa: CASSPGSAMNQPQHF
abundance: NA; v_gene: TRBV4-3; CDR3aa: CASSHRQGPYEQYF
abundance: few; v_gene: TRBV7-9; CDR3aa: CASSLGDSTEAFF
abundance: NA; v_gene: TRBV29-1; CDR3aa: CSVEDVARGSYNEQYF
abundance: few; v_gene: TRBV7-9; CDR3aa: CASRRDRGGYTF
abundance: few; v_gene: TRBV10-3; CDR3aa: CAISEAGGLETQYF
abundance: NA; v_gene: TRBV7-8; CDR3aa: CASSKQTGGPAGELFF
abundance: many; v_gene: TRBV5-1; CDR3aa: CASSLGSGVNTEAFF
abundance: NA; v_gene: TRBV4-2; CDR3aa: CVSSQVQGADYGYTF
abundance: NA; v_gene: TRBV6-1; CDR3aa: CASSANPWSEQFF
abundance: NA; v_gene: TRBV15; CDR3aa: CATSREASGTGGTPAENIQYF
abundance: NA; v_gene: TRBV9; CDR3aa: CASSVETMNTEAFF
abundance: NA; v_gene: TRBV6-2/TRBV6-3; CDR3aa: CASSLLSGIDTGELFF
abundance: NA; v_gene: TRBV7-2; CDR3aa: CASSIETRVRANTGELFF
abundance: NA; v_gene: TRBV12-3/TRBV12-4; CDR3aa: CASSLASNRDRGNYGYTF
abundance: few; v_gene: TRBV29-1; CDR3aa: CSVEAGEHSYEQYF
abundance: NA; v_gene: TRBV3-1; CDR3aa: CASRGGGVGQYF